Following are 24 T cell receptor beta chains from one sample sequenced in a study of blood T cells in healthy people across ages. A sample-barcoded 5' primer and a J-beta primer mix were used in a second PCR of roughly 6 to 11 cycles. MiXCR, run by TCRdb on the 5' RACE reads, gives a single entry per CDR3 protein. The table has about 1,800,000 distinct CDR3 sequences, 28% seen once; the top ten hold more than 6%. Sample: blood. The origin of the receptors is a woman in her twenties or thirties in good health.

The CDR3 protein is CASSQERGRYNEQFF. The CDR3 bases are TGCGCCAGCAGCCAAGAGAGGGGCCGATACAATGAGCAGTTCTTC. The V call is TRBV4-3, the J call TRBJ2-1; the D gene could be TRBD1 or TRBD2 (5 bases each). Germline V gives CDR1 LGHNA, CDR2 YSLEER. The length of the CDR3 is 15 residues. V gave up 0 bases and J gave up 4 bases, with 10 bases separating them.

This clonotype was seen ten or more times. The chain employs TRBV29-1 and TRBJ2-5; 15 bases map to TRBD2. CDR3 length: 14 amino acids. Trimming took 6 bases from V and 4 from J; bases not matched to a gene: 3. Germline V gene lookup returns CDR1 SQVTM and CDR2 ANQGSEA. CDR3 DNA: TGCAGCGTGGGGACTAGCGGGGGGAGAGAGACCCAGTACTTC. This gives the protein CSVGTSGGRETQYF. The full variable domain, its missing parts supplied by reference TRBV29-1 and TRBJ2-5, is SAVISQKPSRDICQRGTSLTIQCQVDSQVTMMFWYRQQPGQSLTLIATANQGSEATYESGFVIDKFPISRPNLTFSTLTVSNMSPEDSSIYLCSVGTSGGRETQYFGPGTRLLVL.

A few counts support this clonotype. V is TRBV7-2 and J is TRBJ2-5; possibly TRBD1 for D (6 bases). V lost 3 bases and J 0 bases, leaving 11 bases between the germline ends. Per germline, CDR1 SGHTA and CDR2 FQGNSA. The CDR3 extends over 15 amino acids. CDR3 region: CASSFGQMYQETQYF. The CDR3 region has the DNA TGTGCCAGCAGCTTTGGACAGATGTACCAAGAGACCCAGTACTTC.

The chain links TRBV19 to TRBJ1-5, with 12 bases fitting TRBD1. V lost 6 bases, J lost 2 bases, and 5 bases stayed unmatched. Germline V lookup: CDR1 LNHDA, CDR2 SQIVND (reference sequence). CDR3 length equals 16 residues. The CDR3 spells CASRGQGAGGNQPQHF. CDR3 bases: TGTGCCAGTAGGGGACAGGGGGCTGGCGGCAATCAGCCCCAGCATTTT.

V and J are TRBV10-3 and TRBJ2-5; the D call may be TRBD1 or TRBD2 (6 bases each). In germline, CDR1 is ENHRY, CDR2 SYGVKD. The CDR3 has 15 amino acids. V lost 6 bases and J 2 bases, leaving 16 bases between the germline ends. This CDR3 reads CAIRAGGGGQETQYF. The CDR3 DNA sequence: TGTGCCATCAGAGCCGGCGGAGGGGGGCAAGAGACCCAGTACTTC.

The CDR3 nucleotides are TGCAGCGTTGACTCTGGGGGAGCGGTTGCCTATGGCTACACCTTC. Its protein is CSVDSGGAVAYGYTF. V gene TRBV29-1 combines with J gene TRBJ1-2; TRBD1 is a possible D gene (5 bases). Trimming stripped 3 bases from V and 4 bases from J, with 18 bases between. The CDR3 covers 15 residues. Germline V gene data show CDR1 as SQVTM and CDR2 as ANQGSEA.

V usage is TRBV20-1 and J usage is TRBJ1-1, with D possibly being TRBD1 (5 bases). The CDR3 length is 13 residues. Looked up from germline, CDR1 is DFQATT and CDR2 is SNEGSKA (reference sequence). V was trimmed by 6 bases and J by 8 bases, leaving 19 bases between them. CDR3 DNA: TGCAGTGCACCGTTGGACACCACCGAAGAAGCTTTCTTT. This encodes CSAPLDTTEEAFF.

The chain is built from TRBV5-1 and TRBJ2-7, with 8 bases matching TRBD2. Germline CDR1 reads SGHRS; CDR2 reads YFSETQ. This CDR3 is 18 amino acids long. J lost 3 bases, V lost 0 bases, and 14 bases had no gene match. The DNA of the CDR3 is TGCGCCAGCAGCTTGGCGGGGGGTGGCGCGGGAGGACTCTACGAGCAGTACTTC. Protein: CASSLAGGGAGGLYEQYF.

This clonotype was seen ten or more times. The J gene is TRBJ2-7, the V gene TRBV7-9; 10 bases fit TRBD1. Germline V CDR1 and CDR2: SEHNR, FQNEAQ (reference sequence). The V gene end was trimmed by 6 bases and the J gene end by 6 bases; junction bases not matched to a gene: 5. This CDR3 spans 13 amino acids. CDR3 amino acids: CASSSGQGGEQYF. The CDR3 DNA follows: TGTGCCAGCAGTTCTGGACAGGGGGGCGAGCAGTACTTC.

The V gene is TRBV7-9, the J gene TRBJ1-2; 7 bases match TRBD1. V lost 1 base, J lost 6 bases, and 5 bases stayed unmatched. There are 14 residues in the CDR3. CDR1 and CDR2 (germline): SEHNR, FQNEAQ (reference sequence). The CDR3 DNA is TGTGCCAGCAGCTTAGGCCGGGACAGCCATGGCTACACCTTC. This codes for CASSLGRDSHGYTF.

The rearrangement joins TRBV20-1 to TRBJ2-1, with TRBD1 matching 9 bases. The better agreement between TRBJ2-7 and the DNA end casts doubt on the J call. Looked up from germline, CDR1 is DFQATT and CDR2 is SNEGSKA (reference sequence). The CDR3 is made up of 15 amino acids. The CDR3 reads CSAKPGTGTYNEQYF. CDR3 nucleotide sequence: TGCAGTGCGAAACCCGGGACAGGGACCTACAATGAGCAGTACTTC.

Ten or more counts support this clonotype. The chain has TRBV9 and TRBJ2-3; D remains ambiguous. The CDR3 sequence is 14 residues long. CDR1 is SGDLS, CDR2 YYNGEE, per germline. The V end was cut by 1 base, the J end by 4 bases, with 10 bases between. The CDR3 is CASSVTTPPDTQYF. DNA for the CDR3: TGTGCCAGCAGCGTAACGACTCCGCCAGATACGCAGTATTTT.

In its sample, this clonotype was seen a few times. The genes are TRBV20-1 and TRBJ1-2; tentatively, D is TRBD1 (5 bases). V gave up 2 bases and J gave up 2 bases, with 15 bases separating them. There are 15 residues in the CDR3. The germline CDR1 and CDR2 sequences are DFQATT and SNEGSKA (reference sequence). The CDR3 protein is CSARPMGQKNYGYTF. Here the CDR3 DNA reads TGCAGTGCTAGACCCATGGGGCAGAAGAACTATGGCTACACCTTC.

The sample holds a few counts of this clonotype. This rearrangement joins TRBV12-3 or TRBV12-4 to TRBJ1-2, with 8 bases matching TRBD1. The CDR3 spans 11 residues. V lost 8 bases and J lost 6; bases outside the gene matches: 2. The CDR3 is CASRDRHGYTF. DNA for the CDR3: TGTGCCAGCCGGGACAGGCATGGCTACACCTTC.

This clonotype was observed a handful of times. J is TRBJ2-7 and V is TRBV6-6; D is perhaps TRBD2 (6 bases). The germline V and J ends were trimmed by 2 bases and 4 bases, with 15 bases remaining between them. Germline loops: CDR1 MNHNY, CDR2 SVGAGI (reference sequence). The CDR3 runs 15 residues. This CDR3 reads CASSYVPGLRYEQYF. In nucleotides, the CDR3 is TGTGCCAGCAGTTACGTGCCGGGACTTAGGTACGAGCAGTACTTC.

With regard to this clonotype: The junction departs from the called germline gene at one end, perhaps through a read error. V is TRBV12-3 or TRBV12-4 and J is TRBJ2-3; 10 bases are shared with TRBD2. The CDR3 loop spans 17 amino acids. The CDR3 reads CTSSLYVSGGAQDTQYF. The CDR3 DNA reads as TGTACCAGCAGTTTATACGTGAGCGGGGGGGCCCAAGATACGCAGTATTTT.

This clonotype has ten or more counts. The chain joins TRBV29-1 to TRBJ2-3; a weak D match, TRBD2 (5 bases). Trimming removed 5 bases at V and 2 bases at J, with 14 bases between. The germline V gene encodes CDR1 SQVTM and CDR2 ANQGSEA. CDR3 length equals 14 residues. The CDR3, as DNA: TGCAGCGTTCAGGACTTGGGTGCCACAGATACGCAGTATTTT. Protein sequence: CSVQDLGATDTQYF.

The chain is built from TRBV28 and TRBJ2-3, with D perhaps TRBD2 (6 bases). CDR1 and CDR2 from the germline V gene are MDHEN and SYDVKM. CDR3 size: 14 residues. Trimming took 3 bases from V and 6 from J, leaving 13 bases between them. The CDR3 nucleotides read TGTGCCAGCAGTTTTTCAAAGCGGGCCGATACGCAGTATTTT. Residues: CASSFSKRADTQYF.

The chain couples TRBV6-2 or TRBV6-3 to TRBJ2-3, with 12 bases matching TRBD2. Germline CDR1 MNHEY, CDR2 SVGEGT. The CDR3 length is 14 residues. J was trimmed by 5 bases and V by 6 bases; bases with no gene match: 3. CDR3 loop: CASSRTSGIDTQYF. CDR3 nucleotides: TGTGCCAGCAGCCGGACTAGCGGGATAGATACGCAGTATTTT.

The CDR3 nucleotides read TGTGCCAGCTCAGGGCCGGGCGGCACTGAAGCTTTCTTT. Amino acids: CASSGPGGTEAFF. V gene TRBV27 combines with J gene TRBJ1-1; D might be TRBD1 (5 bases). Germline loops: CDR1 MNHEY, CDR2 SMNVEV (reference sequence). This CDR3 has 13 residues. Trimming removed 8 bases from V and 4 bases from J, with 14 bases in between.

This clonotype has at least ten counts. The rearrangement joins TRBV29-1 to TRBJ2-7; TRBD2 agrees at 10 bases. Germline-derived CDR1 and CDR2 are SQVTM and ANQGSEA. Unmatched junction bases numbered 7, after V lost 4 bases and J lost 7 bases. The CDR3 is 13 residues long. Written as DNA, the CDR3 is TGCAGCGTTGGTCTAGCGGGAGTTAATGAGCAGTACTTC. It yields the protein CSVGLAGVNEQYF.

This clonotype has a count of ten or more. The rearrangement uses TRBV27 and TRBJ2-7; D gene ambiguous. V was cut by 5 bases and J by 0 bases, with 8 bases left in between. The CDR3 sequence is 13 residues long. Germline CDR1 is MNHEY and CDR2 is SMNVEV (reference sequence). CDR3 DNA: TGTGCCAGCAGTAGATCCAACTCCTACGAGCAGTACTTC. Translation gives CASSRSNSYEQYF.

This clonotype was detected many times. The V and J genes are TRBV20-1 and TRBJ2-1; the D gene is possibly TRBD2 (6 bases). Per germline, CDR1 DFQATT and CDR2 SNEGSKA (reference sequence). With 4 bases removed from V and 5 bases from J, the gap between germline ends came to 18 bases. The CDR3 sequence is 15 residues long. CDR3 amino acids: CSATRAGKAHNEQFF. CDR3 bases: TGCAGTGCTACCCGTGCGGGGAAAGCCCACAATGAGCAGTTCTTC.

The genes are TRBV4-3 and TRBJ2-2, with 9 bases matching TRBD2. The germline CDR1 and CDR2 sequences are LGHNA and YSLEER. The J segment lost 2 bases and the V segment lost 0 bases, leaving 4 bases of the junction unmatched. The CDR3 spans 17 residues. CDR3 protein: CASSQEYLAGNTGELFF. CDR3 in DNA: TGCGCCAGCAGCCAAGAGTACCTAGCGGGAAACACCGGGGAGCTGTTTTTT.